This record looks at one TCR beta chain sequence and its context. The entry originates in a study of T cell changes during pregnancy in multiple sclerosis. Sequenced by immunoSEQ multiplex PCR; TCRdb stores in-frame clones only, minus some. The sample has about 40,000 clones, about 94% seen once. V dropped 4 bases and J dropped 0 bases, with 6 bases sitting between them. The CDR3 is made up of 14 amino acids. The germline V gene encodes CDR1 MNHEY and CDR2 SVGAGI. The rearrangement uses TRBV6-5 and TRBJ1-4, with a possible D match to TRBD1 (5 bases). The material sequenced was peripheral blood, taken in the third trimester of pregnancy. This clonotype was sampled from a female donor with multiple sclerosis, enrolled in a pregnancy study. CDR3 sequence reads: CASSLTATNEKLFF. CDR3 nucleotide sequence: TGTGCCAGCAGTTTGACAGCAACTAATGAAAAACTGTTTTTT.